The clone carrying this TCR beta chain was observed a handful of times. Antigen: not known. The source of the sample is a study of T cells after yellow fever vaccination. Notes on the study in general: Abundant bulk-derived clonotypes could contaminate FACS-sorted repertoires.

Researchers made TCR cDNA using 5'RACE template switching, and this step added a universal primer site and UMIs. Each CDR3 protein gets one entry after TCRdb re-called the 5' RACE reads with MiXCR. The sample shows roughly 320,000 distinct CDR3 sequences, about 10% of them seen only once. The CDR3 loop spans 16 amino acids. Germline assignment: CDR1 SGHRS and CDR2 YFSETQ. Trimming cost V 0 bases and J 0 bases, with 11 bases left between them. This TCR was sampled from a man between 18 and 35 years old who received the YFV17D yellow fever vaccine. Sequencing used CD4+ T cells sorted from PBMCs, obtained 45 days after the yellow fever booster vaccination. The V gene is TRBV5-1, the J gene TRBJ2-3; D unclear. As DNA, the CDR3 is TGCGCCAGCAGCTTGGTACAGAAGACTAGCACAGATACGCAGTATTTT. Translated: CASSLVQKTSTDTQYF.